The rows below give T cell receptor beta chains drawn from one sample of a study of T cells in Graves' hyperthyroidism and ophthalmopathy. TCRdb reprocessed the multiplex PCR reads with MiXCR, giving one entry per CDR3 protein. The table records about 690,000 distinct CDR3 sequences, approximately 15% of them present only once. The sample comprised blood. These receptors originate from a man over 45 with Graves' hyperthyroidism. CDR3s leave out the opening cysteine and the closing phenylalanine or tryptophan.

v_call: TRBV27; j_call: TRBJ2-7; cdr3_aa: ASSWWGGEQY
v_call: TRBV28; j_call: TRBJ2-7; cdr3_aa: ASSPLTSGSSWYEQY
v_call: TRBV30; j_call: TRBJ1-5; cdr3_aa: AWRYGNQPQH
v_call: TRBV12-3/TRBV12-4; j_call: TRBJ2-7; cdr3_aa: ASSWRGIGYEQY
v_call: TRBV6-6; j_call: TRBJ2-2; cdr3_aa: ASSYQGLADNTGELF
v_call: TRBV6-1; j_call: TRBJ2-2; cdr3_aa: ASSNWARFGGELF
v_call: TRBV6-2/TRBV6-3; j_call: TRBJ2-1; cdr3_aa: ASKASPSYNEQF
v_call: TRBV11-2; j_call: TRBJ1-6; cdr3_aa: ASSLGVSNSPLH
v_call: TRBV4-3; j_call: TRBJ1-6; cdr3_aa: ASSQDPPGQYNSPLH
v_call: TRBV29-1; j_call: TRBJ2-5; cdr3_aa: SVDSSGTLAGAQY